The TCR beta chain under discussion was sequenced for a study of T-cell memory formation after mild COVID-19 (dated by TCRdb to the early 2020s). With regard to the full study: TCR sequence clusters from the two donors were largely donor specific. The cohort comprised two young, previously healthy adult volunteers, one female and one male. T-cell clones expanding and contracting after mild COVID-19 in two donors were tracked by longitudinal TCRalpha and TCRbeta repertoire sequencing.

Ficoll-Paque density gradient centrifugation was used to isolate PBMCs. The run used an Illumina NovaSeq 6000. TCRalpha and TCRbeta cDNA libraries were constructed by 5'RACE with constant-segment primers, with sample barcodes and unique molecular identifiers being introduced. Trizol reagent was used to extract RNA from every sample. The libraries were amplified in two PCR steps, and the second step added a second sample barcode and Illumina TruSeq adapters. The libraries were sequenced on an Illumina NovaSeq using 2 x 150 bp paired-end reads. As for the authors' bioinformatics: Reads were demultiplexed and collapsed into UMI-guided consensus sequences with migec v1.2.7. Using mixcr v2.1.11, UMI consensuses were aligned to TRA and TRB V and J templates and then assembled into clonotypes. Expanded or contracted clonotypes were those called significant by both edgeR and NoisET, with noise models trained on biological replicates. edgeR calls used a false discovery rate-adjusted p below 0.01 and a log2 fold-change threshold of 1. As an exploratory analysis of dynamics, max-normalized trajectories of the 1000 most abundant clonotypes were examined by PCA with hierarchical clustering. Each responding clone was given a CD4 or CD8 phenotype based on the CD4+ and CD8+ repertoires, which had been sequenced separately. Starting from the raw public reads, TCRdb applied fastp trimming at Q25, assembled clones with MiXCR and retained in-frame beta chains. Rows with one shared CDR3 protein collapse into an entry with the most common genes and DNA. The V and J calls here are based on TCRdb, not the publication. The sample records about 350,000 distinct CDR3 sequences, 20% to 25% of which are singletons. Roughly a fifth of the sample is taken by the ten largest.

This clonotype was seen only a few times. The antigen it binds to is not known. No per-base quality is available; no much larger clone lies one base away. General findings and caveats noted by the study authors: Some responding clones were detected in pre-infection memory, which suggested that pre-existing cross-reactive memory T cells had joined the SARS-CoV-2 response. The study covered only two mild cases, and larger cohorts including severe cases with pre-infection samples were considered necessary. From day 15 to 85, contracting clones showed balanced CD4/CD8 phenotypes, whereas a second wave of clones that expanded from day 15 to 37 leaned towards CD4+. Contracting CD4+ clones appeared mostly in the CM and EM memory subsets, whereas CD8+ clones were enriched in EMRA. Whether the second-wave clones peaking on day 37 were SARS-CoV-2 specific was not confirmed.

Measured from the cysteine to the phenylalanine, the CDR3 is 13 residues long. CDR3 DNA only is kept here, 39 bases in frame from base 1. Trimming takes 5 bases from V and 7 bases from J, and the germline ends sit 14 bases apart. CDR1 ENHRY and CDR2 SYGVKD are derived from the germline V gene. The receptor's source is a man between 18 and 35 years old who had mild COVID-19 (a few samples of this study predate the infection). The sample titles of this study are shuffled in the database, so cell type and time point are left out; the donor was told from shared clones. The chain is made from TRBV10-3 and TRBJ1-1; TRBD1 is a weak D gene call, 5 bases matching. Sequencing was done on a sample of PBMCs or a T cell subset sorted from them (not recorded which). The nucleotide sequence reads as follows: TGTGCCATCAGTCGGGAGGGGCGTGATGAAGCTTTCTTT. The encoded protein is CAISREGRDEAFF.